Detailed here is one TCR beta chain. Its antigen is not identified. The CDR3 consists of 18 residues. CDR1 is GTSNPN, CDR2 SVGIG, per germline (reference sequence). The V and J ends lost 3 bases and 0 bases, in that order; junction bases with no gene match: 8. These data originate in a study of shared clonotypes between healthy human individuals. Sequencing used immunoSEQ multiplex PCR; TCRdb keeps in-frame clones, though not all of them. The sample has more than 2 million clones; under 97% are singletons. The study's findings and limits: Non-shared clonotypes had lower generation probabilities than those shared by all four donors. Naive subsets generally had larger estimated richness than memory subsets.

The genes are TRBV30 and TRBJ2-1; TRBD2 matches at 13 bases. This TCR was recovered from a man between 18 and 29 years old in good health. The sequenced sample was naive CD4+ T cells sorted from blood. Indicated subset: CD45RA+ positively selected. The CDR3: CAWSKTSGGKSSYNEQFF. Written as DNA, the CDR3 is TGTGCCTGGAGCAAGACTAGCGGGGGGAAGAGCTCCTACAATGAGCAGTTCTTC.